This TCR beta chain was captured in a study of blood T cell repertoires in COVID-19. Study-wide context: Sample material is recorded as cDNA or gDNA derived from T cells, B-cell-depleted T cells, or PBMCs.

In the authors' methods: Cell counts per sample came from amplifying reference gene primers. The protocol was immunoSEQ multiplex PCR, while the TCRdb copy is restricted to in-frame clones and leaves out a portion. V, J and clone size were drawn from that table, and D and trimming were deduced from the DNA. The sample records approximately 210,000 clones, approximately 81% being singletons. The sample taken for sequencing was peripheral blood. The TCR sequence derives from a young man with active or convalescent COVID-19.

The CDR3 DNA follows: TGTGCCAGCAGCTTAGATGGCCAGGGTGTTTCACCCCTCCACTTT. It codes for CASSLDGQGVSPLHF. V usage is TRBV7-8 and J usage is TRBJ1-6, with a weak D call TRBD1 (5 bases). V lost 1 base and J lost 9, with 13 bases in between. The CDR3 has 15 residues. Germline V lookup: CDR1 SGHVS, CDR2 FQNEAQ.